One sample yielded the 15 T cell receptor beta chains listed below, sequenced in a study of blood T cell repertoires in COVID-19 (dated by TCRdb to 2018 to 2020). The library was built by means of the immunoSEQ multiplex PCR assay. TCRdb took over this immuneACCESS table, retaining in-frame rearrangements with V and J assigned. Such tables are incomplete; in checked studies, under half of the missing clones stem from an unresolved V gene, and the remainder is unexplained. In this sample the table shows 150,000 to 160,000 clones, around 82% of which occur a single time. 0.63% of the sample belongs to the ten largest clones. Sequenced: peripheral blood. The receptor set was obtained from a man between 60 and 75 years old with COVID-19, enrolled during active disease.

The table lists this clone with a count of one. The chain is built from TRBV7-3 and TRBJ1-5, with TRBD1 matching over 7 bases. From germline, CDR1 is SGHTA and CDR2 FQGTGA. V was clipped by 6 bases and J by 2 bases; unmatched bases: 4. The CDR3 is 14 amino acids. The CDR3 loop reads CASRQGQGNQPQHF. In nucleotides, the CDR3 is TGTGCCAGCAGACAAGGACAGGGCAATCAGCCCCAGCATTTT. The complete variable domain, with remaining parts taken from reference TRBV7-3 and TRBJ1-5, reads GAGVSQTPSNKVTEKGKYVELRCDPISGHTALYWYRQSLGQGPEFLIYFQGTGAADDSGLPNDRFFAVRPEGSVSTLKIQRTERGDSAVYLCASRQGQGNQPQHFGDGTRLSIL.

The chain employs TRBV19 and TRBJ2-5; 9 bases match TRBD1. Losses at the gene ends were 4 bases for V and 3 bases for J; bases not matched to a gene: 3. CDR3 size: 14 residues. The germline V gene has CDR1 LNHDA and CDR2 SQIVND (reference sequence). The CDR3 here is CASSRTGGKETQYF. The CDR3 DNA follows: TGTGCCAGTAGTAGAACAGGGGGCAAAGAGACCCAGTACTTC.

The chain is built from TRBV7-9 and TRBJ1-4, with no clear D. The ends were cut back, 4 bases at V and 5 bases at J, with 26 bases in the middle. This CDR3 has 19 residues. Germline V gives CDR1 SEHNR, CDR2 FQNEAQ (reference sequence). CDR3: CASSSPPPALSEPNEKLFF. Written as DNA, the CDR3 is TGTGCCAGCAGCTCCCCACCCCCTGCTTTGTCCGAGCCGAATGAAAAACTGTTTTTT.

The V call is TRBV13, the J call TRBJ1-2; 7 bases align to TRBD1. J gave up 14 bases and V 5 bases, and 17 bases lay outside the gene matches. Germline V gene sequence: CDR1 PRHDT, CDR2 FYEKMQ (reference sequence). CDR3 size: 14 residues. CDR3 DNA sequence: TGTGCCAGCAGCCCAGGGGGTAAGGGTACCGCGGGTACCTTC. Its translation is CASSPGGKGTAGTF.

The chain is built from TRBV6-5 and TRBJ1-5; 8 bases align to TRBD1. V lost 5 bases, J lost 4 bases, and 7 bases stayed unmatched. Germline V gene sequence: CDR1 MNHEY, CDR2 SVGAGI. CDR3 length: 15 residues. The DNA of the CDR3 is TGTGCCAGCAGTATACAGGGGGTGGGGAATCAGCCCCAGCATTTT. This codes for CASSIQGVGNQPQHF.

CDR3 in amino acids: CASSLDMADQYF. The CDR3 DNA reads TGTGCCAGCAGTTTAGATATGGCGGACCAGTACTTC. This rearrangement joins TRBV12-3 or TRBV12-4 to TRBJ2-5; no clear D. V was clipped by 1 base and J by 10 bases, with 10 bases between them. The CDR3 runs 12 residues.

The V call is TRBV18, the J call TRBJ1-2; D gene uncertain. There are 13 residues in the CDR3. Per the germline V gene, CDR1 is KGHSH and CDR2 is LQKENI. Trimming removed 3 bases at V and 5 bases at J, with 10 bases between. CDR3 DNA sequence: TGTGCCAGCTCACCCGACGGCGGGTATGGCTACACCTTC. Protein: CASSPDGGYGYTF.

This clone was seen just once. This sequence joins TRBV19 and TRBJ1-5, with TRBD1 identical over 8 bases. Trimming cost V 4 bases and J 1 base; bases outside gene matches: 6. This CDR3 has 16 residues. Per the germline V gene, CDR1 is LNHDA and CDR2 is SQIVND (reference sequence). The CDR3: CASSTKDRGSNQPQHF. The CDR3 nucleotides are TGTGCCAGTAGTACCAAAGACAGGGGCAGCAATCAGCCCCAGCATTTT.

The CDR3 region has the DNA TGTGCCAGCAGTTCCCTGACAGGGAGACAGCCCCAGCATTTT. Its protein is CASSSLTGRQPQHF. V is TRBV6-6 and J is TRBJ1-5, with TRBD1 identical over 7 bases. The V and J ends lost 4 bases and 7 bases, in that order; junction bases with no gene match: 7. This CDR3 region has 14 residues. Germline assignment: CDR1 MNHNY and CDR2 SVGAGI (reference sequence).

This clone has a single count. CDR3 sequence reads: CASSDSSYNEQFF. CDR3 nucleotide sequence: TGTGCCAGCAGCGACAGTTCCTACAATGAGCAGTTCTTC. This chain joins TRBV28 and TRBJ2-1; D may be TRBD1 (5 bases). The CDR3 is 13 residues long. The V and J ends lost 6 bases and 1 base respectively, with 7 bases between them. The germline V gene encodes CDR1 MDHEN and CDR2 SYDVKM.

Only a few counts were recorded for this clone. V gene TRBV4-3 combines with J gene TRBJ1-1, with D possibly TRBD1 on 5 matching bases. Germline CDR1 reads LGHNA; CDR2 reads YSLEER. V was pared by 6 bases and J by 3 bases, with 11 bases between. The CDR3 is 13 amino acids. The CDR3 DNA sequence: TGCGCCAGCAGTTTTACAGGAGACACTGAAGCTTTCTTT. Amino acids: CASSFTGDTEAFF.

This CDR3 reads CASSLTGGLNEQFF. DNA for the CDR3: TGTGCCAGCAGTTTAACAGGGGGTTTGAATGAGCAGTTCTTC. The chain carries TRBV6-5 and TRBJ2-1; 8 bases align to TRBD1. The germline CDR1 and CDR2 sequences are MNHEY and SVGAGI. The junction had 6 bases not matched to a gene; V was cut back by 4 bases and J by 7 bases. The CDR3 is made up of 14 amino acids.

J is TRBJ2-7 and V is TRBV5-1; 8 bases map to TRBD2. The germline V gene has CDR1 SGHRS and CDR2 YFSETQ. The CDR3 is 18 amino acids. With V trimmed by 1 base and J by 0 bases, 12 bases remained unmatched. The CDR3 region is CASSLYGSGNSPSYEQYF. In DNA, the CDR3 is TGCGCCAGCAGCTTGTACGGTAGCGGGAATTCCCCCTCCTACGAGCAGTACTTC. The complete variable domain, with remaining parts taken from reference TRBV5-1 and TRBJ2-7, reads KAGVTQTPRYLIKTRGQQVTLSCSPISGHRSVSWYQQTPGQGLQFLFEYFSETQRNKGNFPGRFSGRQFSNSRSEMNVSTLELGDSALYLCASSLYGSGNSPSYEQYFGPGTRLTVT.

The chain is built from TRBV5-4 and TRBJ2-1, with 7 bases lining up with TRBD1. V was pared by 5 bases and J by 6 bases, with 8 bases of the junction left unmatched. The germline gives CDR1 SGHNT, CDR2 YYREEE (reference sequence). This CDR3 is 14 amino acids long. CDR3 residues: CASRRQGAVNEQFF. CDR3 DNA sequence: TGTGCCAGCAGGCGACAGGGTGCGGTCAATGAGCAGTTCTTC.

This sequence joins TRBV7-2 and TRBJ2-3, with 14 bases identical to TRBD2. This CDR3 has 17 amino acids. Germline loops: CDR1 SGHTA, CDR2 FQGNSA. V dropped 4 bases and J dropped 8; count of bases not matched to a gene: 11. CDR3 DNA sequence: TGTGCCAGCAGCTCCTACCTGACTAGCGGGGGGGCAGGTACGCAGTATTTT. Its protein product is CASSSYLTSGGAGTQYF.